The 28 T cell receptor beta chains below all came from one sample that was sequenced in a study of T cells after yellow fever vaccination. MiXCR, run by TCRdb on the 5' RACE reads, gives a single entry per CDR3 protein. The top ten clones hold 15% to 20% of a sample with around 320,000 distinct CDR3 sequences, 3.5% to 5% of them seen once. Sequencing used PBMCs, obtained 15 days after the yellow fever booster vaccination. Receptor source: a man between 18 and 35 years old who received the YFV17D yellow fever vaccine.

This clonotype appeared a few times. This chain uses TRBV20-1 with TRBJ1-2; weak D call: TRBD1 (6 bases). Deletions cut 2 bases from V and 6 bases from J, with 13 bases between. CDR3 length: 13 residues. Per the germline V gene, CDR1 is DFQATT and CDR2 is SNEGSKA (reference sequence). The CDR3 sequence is CSARPGVTNGYTF. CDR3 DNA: TGCAGTGCTAGACCAGGGGTGACGAATGGCTACACCTTC.

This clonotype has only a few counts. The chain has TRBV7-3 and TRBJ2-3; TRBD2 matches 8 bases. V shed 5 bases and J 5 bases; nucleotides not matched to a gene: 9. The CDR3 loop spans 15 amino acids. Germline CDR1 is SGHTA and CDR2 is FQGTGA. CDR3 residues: CASSINGGAKDTQYF. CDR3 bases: TGTGCCAGCAGCATCAACGGGGGGGCTAAAGATACGCAGTATTTT. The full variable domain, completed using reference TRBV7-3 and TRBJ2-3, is GAGVSQTPSNKVTEKGKYVELRCDPISGHTALYWYRQSLGQGPEFLIYFQGTGAADDSGLPNDRFFAVRPEGSVSTLKIQRTERGDSAVYLCASSINGGAKDTQYFGPGTRLTVL.

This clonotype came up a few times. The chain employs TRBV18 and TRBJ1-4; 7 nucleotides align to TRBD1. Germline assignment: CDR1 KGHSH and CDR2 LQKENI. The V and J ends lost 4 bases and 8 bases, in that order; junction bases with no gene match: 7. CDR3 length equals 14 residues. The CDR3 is CASSRDSYEEKLFF. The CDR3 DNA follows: TGTGCCAGCTCACGGGACAGCTACGAAGAAAAACTGTTTTTT.

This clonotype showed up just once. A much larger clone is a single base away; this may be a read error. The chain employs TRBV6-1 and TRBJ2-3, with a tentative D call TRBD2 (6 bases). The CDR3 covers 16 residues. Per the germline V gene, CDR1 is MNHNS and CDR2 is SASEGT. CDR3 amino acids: CASSPLSGRSTDTKYF. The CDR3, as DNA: TGTGCCAGCAGTCCCTTGAGCGGGCGGTCGACAGATACGAAGTATTTT.

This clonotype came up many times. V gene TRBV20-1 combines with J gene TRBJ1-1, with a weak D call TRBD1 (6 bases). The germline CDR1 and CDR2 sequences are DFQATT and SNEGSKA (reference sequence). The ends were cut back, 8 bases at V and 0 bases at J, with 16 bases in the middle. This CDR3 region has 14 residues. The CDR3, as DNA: TGCAGTACCTTAAATTGGGGGCTGAACACTGAAGCTTTCTTT. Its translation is CSTLNWGLNTEAFF.

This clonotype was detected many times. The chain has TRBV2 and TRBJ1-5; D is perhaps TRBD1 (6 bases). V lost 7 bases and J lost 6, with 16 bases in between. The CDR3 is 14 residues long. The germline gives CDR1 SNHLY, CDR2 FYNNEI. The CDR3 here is CASTRGGAGQPQHF. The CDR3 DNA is TGTGCCAGCACCCGCGGGGGCGCGGGTCAGCCCCAGCATTTT.

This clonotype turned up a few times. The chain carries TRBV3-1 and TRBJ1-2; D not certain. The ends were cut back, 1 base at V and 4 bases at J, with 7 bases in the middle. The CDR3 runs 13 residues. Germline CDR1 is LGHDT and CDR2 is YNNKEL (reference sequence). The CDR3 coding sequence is TGTGCCAGCAGCCAAGTTGAGTCCTATGGCTACACCTTC. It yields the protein CASSQVESYGYTF.

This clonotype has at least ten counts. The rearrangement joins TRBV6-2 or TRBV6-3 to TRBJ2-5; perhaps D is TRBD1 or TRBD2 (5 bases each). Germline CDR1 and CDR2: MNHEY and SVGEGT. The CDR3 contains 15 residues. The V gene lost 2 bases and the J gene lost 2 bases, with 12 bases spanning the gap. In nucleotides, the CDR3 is TGTGCCAGCAGTTACGGGCAGGGACGACAAGAGACCCAGTACTTC. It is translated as CASSYGQGRQETQYF.

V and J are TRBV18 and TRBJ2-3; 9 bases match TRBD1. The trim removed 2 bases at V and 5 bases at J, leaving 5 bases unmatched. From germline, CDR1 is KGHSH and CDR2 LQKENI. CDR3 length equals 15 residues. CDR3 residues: CASSPGTGRIDTQYF. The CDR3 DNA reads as TGTGCCAGCTCACCAGGGACAGGGCGAATAGATACGCAGTATTTT. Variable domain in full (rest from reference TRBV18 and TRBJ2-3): NAGVMQNPRHLVRRRGQEARLRCSPMKGHSHVYWYRQLPEEGLKFMVYLQKENIIDESGMPKERFSAEFPKEGPSILRIQQVVRGDSAAYFCASSPGTGRIDTQYFGPGTRLTVL.

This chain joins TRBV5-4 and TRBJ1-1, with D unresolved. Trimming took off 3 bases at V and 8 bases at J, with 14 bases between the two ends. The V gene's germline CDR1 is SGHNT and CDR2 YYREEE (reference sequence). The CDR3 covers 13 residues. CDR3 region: CASSSPEGPEAFF. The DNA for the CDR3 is TGTGCCAGCAGCTCCCCTGAAGGGCCCGAAGCTTTCTTT.

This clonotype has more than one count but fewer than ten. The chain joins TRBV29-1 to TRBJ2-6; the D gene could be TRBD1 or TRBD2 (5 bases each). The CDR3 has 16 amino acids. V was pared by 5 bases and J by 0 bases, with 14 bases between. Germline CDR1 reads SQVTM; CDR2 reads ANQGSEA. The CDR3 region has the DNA TGCAGCGTTCCGGGGCTGGGAGACTCTGGGGCCAACGTCCTGACTTTC. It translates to CSVPGLGDSGANVLTF.

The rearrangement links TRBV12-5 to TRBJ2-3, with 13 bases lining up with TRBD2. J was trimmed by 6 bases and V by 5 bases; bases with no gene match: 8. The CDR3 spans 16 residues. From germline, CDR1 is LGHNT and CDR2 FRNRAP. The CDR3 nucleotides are TGTGCTAGTGGTCCCGGGACTAGCGGGGTTGTCGATACGCAGTATTTT. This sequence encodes CASGPGTSGVVDTQYF.

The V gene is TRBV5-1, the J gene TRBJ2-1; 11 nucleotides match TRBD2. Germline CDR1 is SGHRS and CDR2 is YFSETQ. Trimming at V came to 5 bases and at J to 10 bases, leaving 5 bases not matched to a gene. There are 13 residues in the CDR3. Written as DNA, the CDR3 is TGCGCCAGCAGAATAGCGGGGGGGCAGGAGCAGTTCTTC. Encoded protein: CASRIAGGQEQFF.

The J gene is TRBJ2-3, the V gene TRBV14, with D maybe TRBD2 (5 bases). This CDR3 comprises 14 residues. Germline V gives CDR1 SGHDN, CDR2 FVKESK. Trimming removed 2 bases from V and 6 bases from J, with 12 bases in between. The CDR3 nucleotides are TGTGCCAGCAGCCAACCTGGACTTGGGGATACGCAGTATTTT. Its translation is CASSQPGLGDTQYF.

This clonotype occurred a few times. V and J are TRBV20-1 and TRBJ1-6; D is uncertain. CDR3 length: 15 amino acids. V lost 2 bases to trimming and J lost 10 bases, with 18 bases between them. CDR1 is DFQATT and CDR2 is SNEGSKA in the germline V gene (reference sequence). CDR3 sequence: CSARPLGKEDSPLHF. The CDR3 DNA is TGCAGTGCTAGACCCCTGGGTAAGGAGGACTCACCCCTCCACTTT.

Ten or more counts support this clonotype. In DNA form, the CDR3 reads TGCGCCAGCAGCCAGCAACAGGGGACGGTCCTCCACTTT. This codes for CASSQQQGTVLHF. The V and J genes are TRBV4-1 and TRBJ1-6; 7 nucleotides agree with TRBD1. The V gene's germline CDR1 is MGHRA and CDR2 YSYEKL. The trim removed 3 bases at V and 15 bases at J, leaving 8 bases unmatched. The CDR3 totals 13 residues.

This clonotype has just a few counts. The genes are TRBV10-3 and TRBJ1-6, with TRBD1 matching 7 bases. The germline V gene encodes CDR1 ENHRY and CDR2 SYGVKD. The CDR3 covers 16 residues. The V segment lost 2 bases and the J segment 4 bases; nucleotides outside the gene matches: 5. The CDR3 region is CAISENPGQYNSPLHF. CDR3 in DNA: TGTGCCATCAGTGAGAACCCGGGACAGTATAATTCACCCCTCCACTTT.

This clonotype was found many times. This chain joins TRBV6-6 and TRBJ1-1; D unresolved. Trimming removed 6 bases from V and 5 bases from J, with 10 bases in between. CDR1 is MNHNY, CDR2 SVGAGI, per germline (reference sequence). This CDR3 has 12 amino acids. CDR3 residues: CASSRGMTEAFF. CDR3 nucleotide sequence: TGTGCCAGCAGCCGCGGGATGACTGAAGCTTTCTTT.

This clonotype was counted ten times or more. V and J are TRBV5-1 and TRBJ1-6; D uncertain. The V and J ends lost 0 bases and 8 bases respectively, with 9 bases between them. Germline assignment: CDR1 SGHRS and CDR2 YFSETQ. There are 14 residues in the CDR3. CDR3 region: CASSLEGPHSPLHF. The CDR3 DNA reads TGCGCCAGCAGCTTGGAAGGTCCTCATTCACCCCTCCACTTT.

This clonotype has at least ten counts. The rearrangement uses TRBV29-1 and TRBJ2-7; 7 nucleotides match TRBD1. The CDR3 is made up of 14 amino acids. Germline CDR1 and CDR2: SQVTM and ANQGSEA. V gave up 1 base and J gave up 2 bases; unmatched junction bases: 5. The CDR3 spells CSVEAADRAYEQYF. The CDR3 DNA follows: TGCAGCGTTGAAGCTGCCGACAGGGCCTACGAGCAGTACTTC.

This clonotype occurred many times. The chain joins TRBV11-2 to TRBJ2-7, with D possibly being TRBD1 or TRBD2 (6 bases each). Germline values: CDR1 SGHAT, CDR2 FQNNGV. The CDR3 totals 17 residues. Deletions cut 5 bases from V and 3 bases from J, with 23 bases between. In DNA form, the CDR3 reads TGTGCCAGCAGCCGACCATGGGGGGCGGGGCGAGACTACGAGCAGTACTTC. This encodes CASSRPWGAGRDYEQYF.

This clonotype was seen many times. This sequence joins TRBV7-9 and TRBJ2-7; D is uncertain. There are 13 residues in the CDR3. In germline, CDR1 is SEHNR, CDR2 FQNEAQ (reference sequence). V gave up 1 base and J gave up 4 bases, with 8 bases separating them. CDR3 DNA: TGTGCCAGCAGCTTAGGGGCCGGGTACGAGCAGTACGTC. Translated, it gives CASSLGAGYEQYV.

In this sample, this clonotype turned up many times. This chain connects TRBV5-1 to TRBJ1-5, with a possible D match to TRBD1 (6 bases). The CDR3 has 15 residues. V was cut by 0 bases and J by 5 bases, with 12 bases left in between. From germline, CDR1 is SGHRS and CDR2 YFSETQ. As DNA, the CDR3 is TGCGCCAGCAGCTTGGAGGGGGAGAGAGATCAGCCCCAGCATTTT. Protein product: CASSLEGERDQPQHF.

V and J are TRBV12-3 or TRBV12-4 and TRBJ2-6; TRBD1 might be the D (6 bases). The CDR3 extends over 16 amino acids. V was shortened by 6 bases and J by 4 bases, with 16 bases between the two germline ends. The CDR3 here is CASSPSTGSGANVLTF. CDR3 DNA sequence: TGTGCCAGCAGCCCCTCCACAGGGTCCGGGGCCAACGTCCTGACTTTC.

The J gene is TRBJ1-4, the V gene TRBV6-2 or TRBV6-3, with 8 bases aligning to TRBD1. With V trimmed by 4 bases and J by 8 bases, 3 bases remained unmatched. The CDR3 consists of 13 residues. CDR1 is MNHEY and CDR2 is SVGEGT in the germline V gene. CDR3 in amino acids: CASSWTGREKLFF. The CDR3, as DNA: TGTGCCAGCAGTTGGACAGGGAGGGAAAAACTGTTTTTT.

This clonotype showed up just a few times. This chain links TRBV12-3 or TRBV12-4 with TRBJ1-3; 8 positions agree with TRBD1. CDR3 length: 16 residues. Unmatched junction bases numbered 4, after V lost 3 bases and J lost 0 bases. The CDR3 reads CASSLTGAFSGNTIYF. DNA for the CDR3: TGTGCCAGCAGTTTGACAGGGGCCTTCTCTGGAAACACCATATATTTT.

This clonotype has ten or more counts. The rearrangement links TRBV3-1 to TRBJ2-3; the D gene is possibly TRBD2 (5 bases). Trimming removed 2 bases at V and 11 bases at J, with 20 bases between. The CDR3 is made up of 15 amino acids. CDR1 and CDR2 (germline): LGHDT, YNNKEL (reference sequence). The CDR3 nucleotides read TGTGCCAGCAGCCAACTAGTACGTGGAGGACGAAGGCAGTATTTT. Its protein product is CASSQLVRGGRRQYF.

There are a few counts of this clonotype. The CDR3, as DNA: TGTGCCAGCACCTTTGCAGGGGGCACGTCCGGGGAGCTGTTTTTT. Its translation is CASTFAGGTSGELFF. V gene TRBV7-9 combines with J gene TRBJ2-2; 8 bases align to TRBD1. Per the germline V gene, CDR1 is SEHNR and CDR2 is FQNEAQ (reference sequence). This CDR3 has 15 residues. Trimming removed 7 bases from V and 6 bases from J; junction bases left unmatched: 10.